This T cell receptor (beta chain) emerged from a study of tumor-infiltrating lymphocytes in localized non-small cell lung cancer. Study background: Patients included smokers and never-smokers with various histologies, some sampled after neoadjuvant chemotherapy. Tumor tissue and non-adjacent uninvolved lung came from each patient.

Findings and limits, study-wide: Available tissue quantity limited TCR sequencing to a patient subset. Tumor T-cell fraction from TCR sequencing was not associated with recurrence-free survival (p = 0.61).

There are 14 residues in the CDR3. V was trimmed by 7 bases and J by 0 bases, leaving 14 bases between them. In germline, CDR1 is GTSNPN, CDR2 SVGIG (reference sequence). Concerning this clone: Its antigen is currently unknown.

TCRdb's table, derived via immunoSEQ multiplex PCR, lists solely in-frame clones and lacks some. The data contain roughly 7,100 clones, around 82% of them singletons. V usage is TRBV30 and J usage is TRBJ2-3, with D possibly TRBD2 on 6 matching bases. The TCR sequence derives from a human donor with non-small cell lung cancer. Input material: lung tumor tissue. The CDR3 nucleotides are TGTGCCTTCGGGTCGGGGGATAGCACAGATACGCAGTATTTT. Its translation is CAFGSGDSTDTQYF. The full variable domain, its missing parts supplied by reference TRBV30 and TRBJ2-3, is SQTIHQWPATLVQPVGSPLSLECTVEGTSNPNLYWYRQAAGRGLQLLFYSVGIGQISSEVPQNLSASRPQDRQFILSSKKLLLSDSGFYLCAFGSGDSTDTQYFGPGTRLTVL.